The present T cell receptor beta chain was sequenced within a study of blood T cell repertoires in COVID-19. Overall study context: Samples representing acute and convalescent COVID-19 were sourced from the United States, Italy and Spain.

Authors' analysis steps: Researchers report that nucleated cell counts were estimated from reference gene primer amplification. Here immunoSEQ multiplex PCR was the method, and the copy in TCRdb shows in-frame clones only, minus some. D and trimming come from the DNA, and the V and J calls and clone size come from that table. This table has about 300,000 clones, around 86% appearing once. The sequence derives from a woman in her forties who had recovered from COVID-19. The sample consisted of PBMCs or T cells enriched from blood (not recorded which).

The CDR3 DNA is TGTGCCAGTAGTATGTGGCCAGGGGGTGTAGTGGGCAATCAGCCCCAGCATTTT. Translation: CASSMWPGGVVGNQPQHF. The V and J genes are TRBV19 and TRBJ1-5; 7 bases are shared with TRBD1. The length of the CDR3 is 18 residues. V was clipped by 3 bases and J by 2 bases; unmatched bases: 13. Germline CDR1 is LNHDA and CDR2 is SQIVND (reference sequence).